A selection of T cell receptor beta chains follows, all from one sample in a study of control samples from healthy donors and cancer patients. The repertoire was sequenced with immunoSEQ multiplex PCR; TCRdb's copy has only in-frame clones and lacks some. The sample includes about 120,000 clones, roughly 89% of them seen just once. Sequencing was done on a sample of blood. These receptors were taken from a young man in good health. CDR3s include the opening cysteine and the closing phenylalanine or tryptophan. A D gene is named only where the DNA matches it firmly. Clone sizes are given selectively: once, few, many, or a class where the clone is expanded.

clone_size d_call j_call v_call cdr3_nt cdr3_aa
. . TRBJ2-2 TRBV21-1 TGTGCCAGCAGCAAGGGGGGGCGACAGGGTCCGAACACCGGGGAGCTGTTTTTT CASSKGGRQGPNTGELFF
. . TRBJ2-5 TRBV6-4 TGTGCCAGCAGGGCTGGGACCGAATCTAGGGAGACCCAGTACTTC CASRAGTESRETQYF
. . TRBJ1-5 TRBV6-5 TGTGCCAGTGGCGTTGAGCCGAATAGCAATCAGCCCCAGCATTTT CASGVEPNSNQPQHF
. . TRBJ1-5 TRBV6-1 TGTGCCAGCAGTGAAGGGGGAGGGTCCCGTAGCAATCAGCCCCAGCATTTT CASSEGGGSRSNQPQHF
. TRBD1 TRBJ1-5 TRBV2 TGTGCCGTCCAGGGGGATAGCAATCAGCCCCAGCATTTT CAVQGDSNQPQHF
. . TRBJ2-2 TRBV11-3 TGTGCCAGCACCCCCGGGGGTCCCGGGGAGCTGTTTTTT CASTPGGPGELFF
. . TRBJ2-2 TRBV4-1 TGCGCCAGCAGCCAGATTGGACAGGGAGGGCCCGGGGAGCTGTTTTTT CASSQIGQGGPGELFF
. TRBD1 TRBJ1-2 TRBV3-1/TRBV3-2 TGTGCCAGCAGCCCCGGGGCAGGGGGTGGCTACACCTTC CASSPGAGGGYTF
. TRBD1 TRBJ2-2 TRBV6-5 TGTGCCAGCAGTTTGGGCCAGGGGGTTACCGGGGAGCTGTTTTTT CASSLGQGVTGELFF
. . TRBJ2-3 TRBV5-8 TGTGCCAGCAGCTTAGGACGCACAGATACGCAGTATTTT CASSLGRTDTQYF
. . TRBJ1-6 TRBV6-5 TGTGCCAGCAGTTACGGCGGATATAATTCACCCCTCCACTTT CASSYGGYNSPLHF
. . TRBJ1-1 TRBV19 TGTGCCAGTAGTATTTCGACAGCCGGCACTGAAGCTTTCTTT CASSISTAGTEAFF
. . TRBJ1-3 TRBV18 TGTGCCAGCTCACCACCGGGGCAGGGGACGTACACCATATATTTT CASSPPGQGTYTIYF
. . TRBJ2-5 TRBV5-1 TGCGCCAGCAGCTTGCCGGCCAGAGAAGAGACCCAGTACTTC CASSLPAREETQYF
. . TRBJ1-1 TRBV3-1/TRBV3-2 TGTGCCAGCAGCCAAGATCCCGGAGCCTTGAACACTGAAGCTTTCTTT CASSQDPGALNTEAFF
. . TRBJ2-3 TRBV9 TGTGCCAGCAGCGTAGTGGAGAGCGATACGCAGTATTTT CASSVVESDTQYF
once . TRBJ1-1 TRBV5-1 TGCGCCAGCAGCTTGGCCAGGGAACCCACTGAAGCTTTCTTT CASSLAREPTEAFF
. . TRBJ1-1 TRBV4-2 TGTGCCAGCAGCCAAGATCCAAATCCGACCTTTATCGAAGCTTTCTTT CASSQDPNPTFIEAFF
few . TRBJ1-2 TRBV5-1 TGCGCCAGCAGCTTCAGTGAATCGAGCTACACCTTC CASSFSESSYTF
. . TRBJ1-5 TRBV18 TGTGCCAGCTCACCGCATAGGGGGGCTAGCAATCAGCCCCAGCATTTT CASSPHRGASNQPQHF
once . TRBJ2-1 TRBV24-1 TGTGCCACCAGTGATTTGGGAGAGAACAATGAGCAGTTCTTC CATSDLGENNEQFF
. . TRBJ1-2 TRBV5-1 TGCGCCAGCAGCTTGGCGGACAGTAGGGATGGCTACACCTTC CASSLADSRDGYTF
. TRBD1 TRBJ2-3 TRBV27 TGTGCCAGCAGTTCCCCCGGACAGGTGGGGGATACGCAGTATTTT CASSSPGQVGDTQYF
few . TRBJ2-7 TRBV10-1 TGCGCCAGCAGTGCCCTGGACGGCTACGAGCAGTACTTC CASSALDGYEQYF
. . TRBJ1-5 TRBV6-5 TGTGCCAGCAGCTTGACAAGTCTCGGGAATCAGCCCCAGCATTTT CASSLTSLGNQPQHF
. TRBD1 TRBJ1-5 TRBV4-1 TGCGCCAGCAGCCAAACCTACAGGGGTAGCAATCAGCCCCAGCATTTT CASSQTYRGSNQPQHF
. TRBD1 TRBJ2-1 TRBV12-3/TRBV12-4 TGTGCCAGCAGTGTAGGACAGGGGAAAGGGCAGTTCTTC CASSVGQGKGQFF
. TRBD1 TRBJ1-2 TRBV5-1 TGCGCCAGCAGCTTTGCAAGGGGGCCCTATGGCTACACCTTC CASSFARGPYGYTF
. . TRBJ2-1 TRBV14 TGTGCCAGCAGCCCTCGCGGGGCTTGGAATGAGCAGTTCTTC CASSPRGAWNEQFF
. . TRBJ1-2 TRBV23-1 TGCGCCAGCAAAGGCCCGTGGGAGGATTCAAATCCTTGTGGGGACAACACCTTC CASKGPWEDSNPCGDNTF
. TRBD2 TRBJ2-1 TRBV4-1 TGCGCCAGCAGCCAAGAGAGGGTTTCGCGGGGGGGCCGCAATGAGCAGTTCTTC CASSQERVSRGGRNEQFF
. . TRBJ1-1 TRBV24-1 TGTGCCACCAGCCCACAGGGTAGCTCTGAAGCTTTCTTT CATSPQGSSEAFF
. TRBD2 TRBJ2-5 TRBV7-7 TGTGCCAGCAGCCGGGGACTAGCGAGTCAAGAGACCCAGTACTTC CASSRGLASQETQYF
. TRBD2 TRBJ2-1 TRBV24-1 TGTGCCACCAGTGTAGCGGGGGGGAGCCACAATGAGCAGTTCTTC CATSVAGGSHNEQFF
. . TRBJ2-2 TRBV12-3/TRBV12-4 TGTGCCAGCAGTTCCCTCGGGGAGCTGTTTTTT CASSSLGELFF
. . TRBJ2-6 TRBV5-5 TGTGCCAGCAGCTTGGCCAGCGGTGGGGCCAACGTCCTGACTTTC CASSLASGGANVLTF
. . TRBJ2-2 TRBV7-3 TGTGCCAGCAGCTTAAGAATTTCCGGACTTAACACCGGGGAGCTGTTTTTT CASSLRISGLNTGELFF
once TRBD2 TRBJ2-1 TRBV4-1 TGCGCCAGCAGCCAAGTCCGACTAGCAAATGAGCAGTTCTTC CASSQVRLANEQFF
. . TRBJ2-1 TRBV5-6 TGTGCCAGCAGCCACATCTGGGCAGGGATCTACAATGAGCAGTTCTTC CASSHIWAGIYNEQFF
. TRBD1 TRBJ1-2 TRBV3-1/TRBV3-2 TGTGCCAGCAGCCACGACGGGGACAGGGGATTAAGTGGCTACACCTTC CASSHDGDRGLSGYTF
. TRBD2 TRBJ2-1 TRBV27 TGTGCCAGCAGTAGCGGGGGCCCTTACAATGAGCAGTTCTTC CASSSGGPYNEQFF
. TRBD1 TRBJ1-2 TRBV29-1 TGCAGCGTTGAAAAGGGAGGGGGCGATGGCTACACCTTC CSVEKGGGDGYTF
. TRBD1 TRBJ1-6 TRBV7-2 TGTGCCAGCAGCCGTCAGCGCGGTACAGGGGTTTCACCCCTCCACTTT CASSRQRGTGVSPLHF
. . TRBJ2-5 TRBV5-1 TGCGCCAGCAGCTTGGCCGGGGGCGAGACCCAGTACTTC CASSLAGGETQYF
. . TRBJ1-4 TRBV28 TGTGCCATCCTAGCAGCGGGAAATGAAAAACTGTTTTTT CAILAAGNEKLFF
. TRBD1 TRBJ1-1 TRBV6-6 TGTGCCAGCAGTGCCAGGGGGCGAGGGACTGAAGCTTTCTTT CASSARGRGTEAFF
. TRBD1 TRBJ1-6 TRBV10-3 TGTGCCATCAACCCAGGGGGGTCCTATAATTCACCCCTCCACTTT CAINPGGSYNSPLHF
once TRBD1 TRBJ1-1 TRBV2 TGTGCCAGCACCTTTCAGGGGGCGTCGAACACTGAAGCTTTCTTT CASTFQGASNTEAFF
. TRBD1 TRBJ2-7 TRBV6-6 TGTGCCAGCTCGGGCAGGGGGCTCTACGAGCAGTACTTC CASSGRGLYEQYF
. . TRBJ1-1 TRBV5-1 TGCGCCAGCAGCTTGGAGGGCGCCGGGGCCTCTGAAGCTTTCTTT CASSLEGAGASEAFF
. . TRBJ1-2 TRBV19 TGTGCCAGTAGGGACCGGGACCCTAACTATGGCTACACCTTC CASRDRDPNYGYTF
. TRBD1 TRBJ2-4 TRBV5-1 TGCGCCAGCAGCGCCCGGGACAGGACTAAAAACATTCAGTACTTC CASSARDRTKNIQYF
. . TRBJ1-6 TRBV19 TGTGCCAGTAGTTTCCAGGTGACTAATTCACCCCTCCACTTT CASSFQVTNSPLHF
. . TRBJ2-7 TRBV7-2 TGTGCCAGCAGTCGCCTACGGTTTGCCTACGAGCAGTACTTC CASSRLRFAYEQYF
. TRBD1 TRBJ1-1 TRBV2 TGTGCCAGTCTACGACAGGGCGATTTGAACACTGAAGCTTTCTTT CASLRQGDLNTEAFF